This TCR beta chain was captured in a study of T cells after yellow fever vaccination. Findings and caveats of the study: Clones from primary vaccination mostly reappeared after the booster (around 96% CD4, over 85% CD8).

The CDR3 has 15 residues. With 6 bases clipped from V and 3 bases from J, the junction kept 6 bases outside the gene matches. TCRdb re-analysed the 5' RACE reads in MiXCR, keeping a single row per CDR3 protein. The table records 300,000 or so distinct CDR3 sequences, over 10% of them present only once. About this clonotype itself: The target antigen is unknown.

The specimen comprised CD4+ T cells sorted from PBMCs, sampled 45 days after the yellow fever booster vaccination. The TCR originated in a man aged 25-45 years who received the YFV17D yellow fever vaccine. The chain carries TRBV12-3 or TRBV12-4 and TRBJ2-3, with TRBD2 matching over 10 bases. The CDR3 coding sequence is TGTGCCAGCAGAGTAGCGGGAGGTTGGACAGATACGCAGTATTTT. It yields the protein CASRVAGGWTDTQYF.